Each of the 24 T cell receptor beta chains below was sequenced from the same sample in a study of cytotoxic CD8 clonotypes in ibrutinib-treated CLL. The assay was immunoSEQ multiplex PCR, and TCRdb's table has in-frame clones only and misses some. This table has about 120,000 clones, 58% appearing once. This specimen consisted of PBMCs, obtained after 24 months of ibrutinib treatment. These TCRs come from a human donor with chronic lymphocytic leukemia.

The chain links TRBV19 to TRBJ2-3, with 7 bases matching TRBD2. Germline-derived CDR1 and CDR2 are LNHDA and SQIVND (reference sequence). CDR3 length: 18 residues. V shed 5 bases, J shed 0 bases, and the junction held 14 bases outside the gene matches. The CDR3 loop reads CASSPPIRDYRSTDTQYF. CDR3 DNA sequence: TGTGCCAGTAGTCCCCCGATCCGGGACTACCGTAGCACAGATACGCAGTATTTT.

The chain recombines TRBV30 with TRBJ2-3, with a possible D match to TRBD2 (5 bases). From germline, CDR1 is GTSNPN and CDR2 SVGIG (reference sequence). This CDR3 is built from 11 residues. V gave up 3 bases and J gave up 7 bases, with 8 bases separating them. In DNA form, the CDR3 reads TGTGCCTGGAGCGGGGAAAATACGCAGTATTTT. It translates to CAWSGENTQYF.

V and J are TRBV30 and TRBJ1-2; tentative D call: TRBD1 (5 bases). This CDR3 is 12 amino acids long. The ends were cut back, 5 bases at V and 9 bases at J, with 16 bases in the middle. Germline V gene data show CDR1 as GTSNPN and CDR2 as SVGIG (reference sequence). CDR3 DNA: TGTGCCTGGTCCCTCCGACAGTTACGCTACACCTTC. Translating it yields CAWSLRQLRYTF.

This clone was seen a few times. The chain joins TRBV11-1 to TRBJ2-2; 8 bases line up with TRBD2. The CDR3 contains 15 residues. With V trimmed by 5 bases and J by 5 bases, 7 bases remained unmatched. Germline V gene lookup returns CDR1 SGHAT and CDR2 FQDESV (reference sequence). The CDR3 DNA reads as TGTGCCAGCAGCAATAGCGGGGTTGGTACCGGGGAGCTGTTTTTT. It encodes CASSNSGVGTGELFF.

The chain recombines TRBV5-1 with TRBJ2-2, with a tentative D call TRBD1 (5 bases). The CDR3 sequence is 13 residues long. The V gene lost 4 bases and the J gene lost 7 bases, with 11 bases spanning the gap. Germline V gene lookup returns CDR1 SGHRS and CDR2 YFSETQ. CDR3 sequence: CASSPRVDGELFF. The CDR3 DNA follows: TGCGCCAGCAGCCCCAGGGTTGACGGGGAGCTGTTTTTT.

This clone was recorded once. CDR3 DNA sequence: TGTGCCAGCAGCGGACGAAGAAGCACAGATACGCAGTATTTT. Its protein is CASSGRRSTDTQYF. The V gene is TRBV6-4, the J gene TRBJ2-3; D unresolved. The V gene lost 6 bases and the J gene lost 0 bases, with 10 bases spanning the gap. The CDR3 length is 14 residues. Germline loops: CDR1 MRHNA, CDR2 SNTAGT.

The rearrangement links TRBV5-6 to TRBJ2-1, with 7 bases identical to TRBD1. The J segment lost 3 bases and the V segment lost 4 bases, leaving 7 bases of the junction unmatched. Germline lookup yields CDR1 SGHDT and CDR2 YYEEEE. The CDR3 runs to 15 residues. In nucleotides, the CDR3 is TGTGCCAGCAGCCCGGGACAGACCTTCTACAATGAGCAGTTCTTC. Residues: CASSPGQTFYNEQFF.

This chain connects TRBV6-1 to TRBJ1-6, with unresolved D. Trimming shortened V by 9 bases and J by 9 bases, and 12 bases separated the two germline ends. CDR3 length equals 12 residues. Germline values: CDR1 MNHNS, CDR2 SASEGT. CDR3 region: CASCQAPSPLHF. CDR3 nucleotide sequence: TGTGCCAGTTGCCAGGCTCCTTCACCCCTCCACTTT.

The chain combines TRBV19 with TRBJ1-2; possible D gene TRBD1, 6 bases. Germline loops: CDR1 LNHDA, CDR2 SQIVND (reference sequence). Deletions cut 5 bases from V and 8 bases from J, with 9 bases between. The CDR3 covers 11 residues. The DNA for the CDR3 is TGTGCCAGTAGTGCAGGGGTCGGCTACACCTTC. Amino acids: CASSAGVGYTF.

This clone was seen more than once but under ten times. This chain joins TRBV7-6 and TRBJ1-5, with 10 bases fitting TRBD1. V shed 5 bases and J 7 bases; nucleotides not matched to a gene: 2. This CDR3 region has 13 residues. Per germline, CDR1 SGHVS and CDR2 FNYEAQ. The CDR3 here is CASSLGQGQPQHF. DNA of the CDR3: TGTGCCAGCAGCCTGGGACAGGGGCAGCCCCAGCATTTT.

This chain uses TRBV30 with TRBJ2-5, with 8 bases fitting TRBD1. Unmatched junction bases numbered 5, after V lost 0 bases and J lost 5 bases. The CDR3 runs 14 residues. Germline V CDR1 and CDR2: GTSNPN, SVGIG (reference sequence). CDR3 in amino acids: CAWSVTGGLETQYF. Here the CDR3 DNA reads TGTGCCTGGAGTGTCACAGGGGGTCTGGAGACCCAGTACTTC.

The chain's CDR3 is CASSEHGDQNTEAFF. Here the CDR3 DNA reads TGTGCCAGCAGTGAACATGGGGACCAGAACACTGAAGCTTTCTTT. The V call is TRBV25-1, the J call TRBJ1-1; D may be TRBD1 (5 bases). CDR3 size: 15 residues. In germline, CDR1 is MGHDK, CDR2 SYGVNS. V lost 2 bases and J lost 1, with 11 bases in between.

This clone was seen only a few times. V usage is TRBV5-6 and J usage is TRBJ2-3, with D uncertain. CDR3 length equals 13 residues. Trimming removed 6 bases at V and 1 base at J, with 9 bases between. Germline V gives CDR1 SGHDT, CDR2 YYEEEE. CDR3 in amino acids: CASTEDGTDTQYF. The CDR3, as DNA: TGTGCCAGCACCGAGGACGGCACAGATACGCAGTATTTT.

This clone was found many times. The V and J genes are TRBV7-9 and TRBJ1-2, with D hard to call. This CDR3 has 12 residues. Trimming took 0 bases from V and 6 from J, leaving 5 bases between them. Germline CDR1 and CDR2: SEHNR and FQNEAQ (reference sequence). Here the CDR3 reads CASSLASDGYTF. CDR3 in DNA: TGTGCCAGCAGCTTAGCAAGCGATGGCTACACCTTC.

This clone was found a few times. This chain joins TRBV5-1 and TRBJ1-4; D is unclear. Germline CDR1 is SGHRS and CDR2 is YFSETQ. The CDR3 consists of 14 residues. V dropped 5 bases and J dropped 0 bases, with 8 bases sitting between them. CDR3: CASRVTATNEKLFF. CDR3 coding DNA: TGCGCCAGCAGGGTTACGGCAACTAATGAAAAACTGTTTTTT.

In DNA form, the CDR3 reads TGTGCCAGCAGTCGACTAGCGGGGGGTCGCGTGGATGAGCAGTTCTTC. Its protein is CASSRLAGGRVDEQFF. This chain uses TRBV27 with TRBJ2-1; TRBD2 aligns across 13 bases. This CDR3 is 16 amino acids long. The V gene's germline CDR1 is MNHEY and CDR2 SMNVEV (reference sequence). V was clipped by 5 bases and J by 8 bases; unmatched bases: 9.

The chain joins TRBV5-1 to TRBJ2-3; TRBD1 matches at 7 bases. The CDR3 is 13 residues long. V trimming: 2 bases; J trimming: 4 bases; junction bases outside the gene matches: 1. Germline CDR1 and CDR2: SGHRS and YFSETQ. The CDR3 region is CASSLGGPDTQYF. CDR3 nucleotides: TGCGCCAGCAGCTTAGGGGGCCCAGATACGCAGTATTTT.

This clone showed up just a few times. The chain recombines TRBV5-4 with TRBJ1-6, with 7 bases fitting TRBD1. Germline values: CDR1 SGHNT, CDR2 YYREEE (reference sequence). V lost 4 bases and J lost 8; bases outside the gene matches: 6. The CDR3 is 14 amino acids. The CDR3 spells CASSLEGTDSPLHF. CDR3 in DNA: TGTGCCAGCAGCCTGGAGGGGACAGATTCACCCCTCCACTTT.

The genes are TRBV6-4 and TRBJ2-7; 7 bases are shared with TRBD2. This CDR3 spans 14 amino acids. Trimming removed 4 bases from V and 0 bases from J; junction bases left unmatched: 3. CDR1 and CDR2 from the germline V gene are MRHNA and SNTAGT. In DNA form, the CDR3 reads TGTGCCAGCAGTGGCGGGGGACCCTCCTACGAGCAGTACTTC. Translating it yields CASSGGGPSYEQYF.

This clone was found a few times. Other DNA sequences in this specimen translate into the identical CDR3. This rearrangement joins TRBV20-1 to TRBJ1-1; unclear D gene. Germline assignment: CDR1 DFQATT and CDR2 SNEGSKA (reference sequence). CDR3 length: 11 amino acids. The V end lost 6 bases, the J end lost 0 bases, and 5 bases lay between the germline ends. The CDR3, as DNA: TGCAGTGCCGAGTTGAACACTGAAGCTTTCTTT. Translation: CSAELNTEAFF.

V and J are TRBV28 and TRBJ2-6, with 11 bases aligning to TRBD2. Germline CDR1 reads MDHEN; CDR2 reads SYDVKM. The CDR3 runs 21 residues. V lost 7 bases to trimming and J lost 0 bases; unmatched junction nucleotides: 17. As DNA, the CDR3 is TGTGCCAGCACCACCTTACTCCGACTAGCGGGGCCCCACTCTGGGGCCAACGTCCTGACTTTC. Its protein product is CASTTLLRLAGPHSGANVLTF.

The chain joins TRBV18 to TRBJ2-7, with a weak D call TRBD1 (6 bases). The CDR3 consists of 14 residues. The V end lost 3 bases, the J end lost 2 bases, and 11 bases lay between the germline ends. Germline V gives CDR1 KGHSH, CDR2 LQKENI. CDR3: CASSPNREPYEQYF. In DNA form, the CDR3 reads TGTGCCAGCTCACCCAACAGGGAGCCCTACGAGCAGTACTTC. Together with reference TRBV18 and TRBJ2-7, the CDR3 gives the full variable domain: NAGVMQNPRHLVRRRGQEARLRCSPMKGHSHVYWYRQLPEEGLKFMVYLQKENIIDESGMPKERFSAEFPKEGPSILRIQQVVRGDSAAYFCASSPNREPYEQYFGPGTRLTVT.

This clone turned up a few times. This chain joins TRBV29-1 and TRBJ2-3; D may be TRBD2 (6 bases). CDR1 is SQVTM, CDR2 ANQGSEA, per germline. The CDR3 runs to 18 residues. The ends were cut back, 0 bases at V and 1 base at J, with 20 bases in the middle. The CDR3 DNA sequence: TGCAGCGTTGAAGATCCACCAGCGGCGCGGGGTGGCACAGATACGCAGTATTTT. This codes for CSVEDPPAARGGTDTQYF.

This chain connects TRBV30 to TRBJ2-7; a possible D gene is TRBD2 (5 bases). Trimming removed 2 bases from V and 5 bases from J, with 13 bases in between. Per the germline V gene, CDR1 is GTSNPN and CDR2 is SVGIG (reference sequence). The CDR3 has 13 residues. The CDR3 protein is CAWSISIGDEQYF. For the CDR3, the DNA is TGTGCCTGGAGTATAAGCATCGGGGACGAGCAGTACTTC.